The T cell receptor (beta chain) under discussion was sequenced for a study of blood T cells in healthy people across ages. The CDR3 has 16 amino acids. Germline CDR1 and CDR2: SNHLY and FYNNEI. Between the trimmed V and J ends, which lost 1 base and 7 bases, there was a span of 19 bases. Then a second PCR, running about 7 to 11 cycles, was carried out with a sample-barcoded 5' primer and a J-beta primer mix. TCRdb re-called the 5' RACE reads with MiXCR, one entry per CDR3 protein. The sample has 1.5 million to 2 million distinct CDR3 sequences; about 32% are singletons. Sequenced sample: blood. The source of this sequence is a woman between 25 and 40 years old in good health. This chain joins TRBV2 and TRBJ1-1; D not resolved. In DNA, the CDR3 is TGTGCCAGCAGTGAAGGAGACGGAACCTCTTACGATGAAGCTTTCTTT. This sequence encodes CASSEGDGTSYDEAFF.